The rows below give T cell receptor beta chains drawn from one sample of a study of CD8 T cells in ankylosing spondylitis. TCRdb reprocessed the 5' RACE reads via MiXCR and lists one record per CDR3 protein. The sample gives 400,000 to 450,000 distinct CDR3 sequences, roughly 18% of which show up once; approximately 1% is in the top ten. Source material: blood, either unsorted or a sorted T cell fraction (not recorded which). The receptors come from a male donor with ankylosing spondylitis. Each CDR3 is given with its conserved first and last residue. The D gene is left open where the match is weak. A clone size is listed for some rows: how often the clone was seen (once, few, many), or a class if it is expanded.

>TRBJ2-5|TRBD2|TRBV2|few
TGTGCCAGCAGTCCCGCACTAGCGGGATCAGAGACCCAGTACTTC
CASSPALAGSETQYF
>TRBJ2-1|-|TRBV4-1|few
TGCGCCAGCAGCCAAGAGACTAGAAGTAATGAGCAGTTCTTC
CASSQETRSNEQFF
>TRBJ1-1|-|TRBV19|few
TGTGCCAGTATACGGCCTAACGAAGAGACTGAAGCTTTCTTT
CASIRPNEETEAFF
>TRBJ1-6|TRBD1|TRBV5-5|-
TGTGCCAGCAGCTTGGGACAGGGACCCCTCCACTTT
CASSLGQGPLHF
>TRBJ2-5|-|TRBV28|many
TGTGCCAGCAGGATGAGACAGTCCAGGGCGTACTTC
CASRMRQSRAYF
>TRBJ2-7|-|TRBV20-1|few
TGCAGTGCTCAGGTGGATAGCTACGAGCAGTACTTC
CSAQVDSYEQYF
>TRBJ1-5|-|TRBV20-1|many
TGCAGTGCTATCAATAGCAATCAGCCCCAGCATTTT
CSAINSNQPQHF
>TRBJ2-7|-|TRBV7-2|few
TGTGCCAGCAGCTTAGGGGGGGGCCAGAACTACGAGCAGTACTTC
CASSLGGGQNYEQYF
>TRBJ2-5|-|TRBV29-1|-
TGCAGCGTCCCGGAAGGGACCCGAAGGGAGACCCAGTACTTC
CSVPEGTRRETQYF
>TRBJ1-1|-|TRBV6-5|-
TGTGCCAGCAGTTACTCGTCCCCTGAAGGCGCTTTCTTT
CASSYSSPEGAFF
>TRBJ2-5|TRBD1|TRBV11-2|few
TGTGCCAGCAGCTCCCCGGGACAGGGGTTAAAAGAGACCCAGTACTTC
CASSSPGQGLKETQYF
>TRBJ2-1|-|TRBV25-1|-
TGTGCCAGCAGTGAAAACCGCCGACACTACAATGAGCAGTTCTTC
CASSENRRHYNEQFF
>TRBJ1-3|-|TRBV6-1|-
TGTGCCAGCAGTGAACTGGAATCTGGAAACACCATATATTTT
CASSELESGNTIYF
>TRBJ2-4|TRBD2|TRBV11-3|few
TGTGCCAGCAGCACGGGAGGAGGGAGATCCAAAAACATTCAGTACTTC
CASSTGGGRSKNIQYF
>TRBJ1-5|-|TRBV5-1|few
TGCGCCAGCAGCTCGAGGCCGGCGCAGGTTGGCAATCAGCCCCAGCATTTT
CASSSRPAQVGNQPQHF
>TRBJ1-2|-|TRBV7-8|-
TGTGCCAGCAGCCGCAACAGGGAAGACTATGGCTACACCTTC
CASSRNREDYGYTF
>TRBJ1-6|TRBD1|TRBV12-3/TRBV12-4|few
TGTGCCAGCAACCCGGGACAGACAATCTATAATTCACCCCTCCACTTT
CASNPGQTIYNSPLHF
>TRBJ2-1|-|TRBV5-1|many
TGCGCCAGCAGCTTGTCCCCGTCCTACAATGAGCAGTTCTTC
CASSLSPSYNEQFF
>TRBJ1-4|-|TRBV20-1|few
TGCAGTGTATACCAGACTTCTTCGCGCAGGGATGCAACTAATGAAAAACTGTTTTTT
CSVYQTSSRRDATNEKLFF
>TRBJ2-1|TRBD1|TRBV6-5|-
TGTGCCAGCAGTTCGGACAGGGGTCACTACAATGAGCAGTTCTTC
CASSSDRGHYNEQFF
>TRBJ1-1|-|TRBV9|-
TGTGCCAGCAGCGTGTCCCTGAACACTGAAGCTTTCTTT
CASSVSLNTEAFF
>TRBJ2-7|-|TRBV7-2|-
TGTGCCAGCAACCAAGGACAGCCCACTGAGCAGTACTTC
CASNQGQPTEQYF
>TRBJ1-4|-|TRBV5-1|-
TGCGCCAGCAGTTGGGGGCCGGCAGGGGTCGAAAAACTGTTTTTT
CASSWGPAGVEKLFF
>TRBJ1-4|-|TRBV10-3|-
TGTGCCAGTGGAGAGGACCTAAATGAAAAACTGTTTTTT
CASGEDLNEKLFF
>TRBJ2-7|-|TRBV5-1|-
TGCGCCAGCAGCTTTGGGGCCTCGCCGGACAGCTACGAGCAGTACTTC
CASSFGASPDSYEQYF
>TRBJ1-5|-|TRBV6-2/TRBV6-3|few
TGTGCCAGCAGTCGCAGTTCTAGCAATCAGCCCCAGCATTTT
CASSRSSSNQPQHF
>TRBJ2-3|-|TRBV24-1|-
TGTGCCACCAGTGACCCCGATACGCAGTATTTT
CATSDPDTQYF
>TRBJ1-1|TRBD1|TRBV7-2|few
TGTGCCAGCAGCTCCAGGACAGGGGCCACTGAAGCTTTCTTT
CASSSRTGATEAFF
>TRBJ2-5|-|TRBV5-1|few
TGCGCCAGCAGCCCAGGGGACGGAGAGACCCAGTACTTC
CASSPGDGETQYF
>TRBJ1-1|-|TRBV18|-
TGTGCCAGCTCAAGCGGGTCGGGGGCGAACACTGAAGCTTTCTTT
CASSSGSGANTEAFF
>TRBJ2-2|TRBD1|TRBV12-3/TRBV12-4|-
TGTGCCAGCAGTTGGACAGGGCCGACCGGGGAGCTGTTTTTT
CASSWTGPTGELFF
>TRBJ2-5|-|TRBV6-2/TRBV6-3|-
TGTGCCAGCAGTTACTCTTTGACAGTTACCCAAGAGACCCAGTACTTC
CASSYSLTVTQETQYF